This T cell receptor beta chain was identified in a study of CD8+ T cells in alopecia areata. Study-level background: Treatment comprised oral tofacitinib, 5 to 10 mg twice daily, in treated patients.

It was cDNA, reverse transcribed from extracted RNA, that served as the sequencing template. Only in-frame clones appear in the TCRdb table, and some are missing; sequencing was by immunoSEQ multiplex PCR. The sample records 45,000 to 70,000 clones, about 96% being singletons. V lost 4 bases and J 0 bases, leaving 16 bases between the germline ends. Per the germline V gene, CDR1 is MGHRA and CDR2 is YSYEKL. There are 16 residues in the CDR3. Cell sorting on a FACSAria was used to separate CD4+ and CD8+ T cells from the PBMCs. The sequences come from CD8+ T cells sorted from blood, collected at week 0. The chain is built from TRBV4-1 and TRBJ2-7; tentatively, D is TRBD1 (6 bases). The source is a human donor with alopecia areata. The CDR3 reads CASSRTSGTPSYEQYF. CDR3 DNA: TGCGCCAGCAGCCGTACATCCGGGACACCCTCCTACGAGCAGTACTTC.